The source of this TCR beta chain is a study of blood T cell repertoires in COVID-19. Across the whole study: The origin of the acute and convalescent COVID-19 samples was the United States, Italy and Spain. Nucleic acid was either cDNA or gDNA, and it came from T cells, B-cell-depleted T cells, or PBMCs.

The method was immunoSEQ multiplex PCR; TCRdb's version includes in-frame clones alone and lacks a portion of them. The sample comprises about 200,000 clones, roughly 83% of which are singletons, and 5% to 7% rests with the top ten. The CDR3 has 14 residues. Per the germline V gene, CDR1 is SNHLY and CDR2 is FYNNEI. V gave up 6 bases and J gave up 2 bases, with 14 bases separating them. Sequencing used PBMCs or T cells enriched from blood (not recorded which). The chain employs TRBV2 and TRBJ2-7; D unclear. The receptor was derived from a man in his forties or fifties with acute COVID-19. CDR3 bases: TGTGCCAGCAGACGAGGAATAGTGACCTACGAGCAGTACTTC. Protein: CASRRGIVTYEQYF.